This T cell receptor beta chain is drawn from a study of blood T cell repertoires in COVID-19. The germline gives CDR1 SEHNR, CDR2 FQNEAQ (reference sequence). This CDR3 region has 13 residues. The germline V and J ends were trimmed by 5 bases and 3 bases, with 10 bases remaining between them. Profiled with immunoSEQ multiplex PCR; TCRdb holds only in-frame clones, not every one. The profile shows a few hundred thousand clones, roughly nine tenths of them singletons. The chain carries TRBV7-9 and TRBJ2-5, with a possible D match to TRBD2 (5 bases). This sequence originates from a woman aged 25 to 39 who had recovered from COVID-19. Sequencing was performed on PBMCs or T cells enriched from blood (not recorded which). CDR3 residues: CASSLSGKETQYF. The CDR3 DNA sequence: TGTGCCAGCAGCCTAAGCGGTAAAGAGACCCAGTACTTC.